This T cell receptor beta chain was captured by sequencing in a study of T cell repertoires in cytomegalovirus infection. Study-wide findings and caveats: The ex vivo response was dominated by HLA-C-restricted CMV-specific TCR beta clonotypes.

V gave up 5 bases and J gave up 4 bases; unmatched junction bases: 5. The CDR3 spans 14 residues. Per germline, CDR1 MNHEY and CDR2 SMNVEV (reference sequence). TCRdb recomputed calls from the reads with MiXCR, one row per CDR3 protein. The data hold approximately 110,000 distinct CDR3 sequences, with under 45% observed a single time. This clonotype has a count of ten or more. What it binds is unknown. The V call is TRBV27, the J call TRBJ1-1; 9 bases line up with TRBD1. The source is a human donor in good health (CMV status not recorded). Some clones in this sample may be carry-over from other donors' samples. Material: CD8+ T cells from cultured PBMCs, obtained from culture after CMV antigen stimulation. The CDR3 coding sequence is TGTGCCAGCAGTCTGGACAGGGGACTCACTGAAGCTTTCTTT. Residues: CASSLDRGLTEAFF.